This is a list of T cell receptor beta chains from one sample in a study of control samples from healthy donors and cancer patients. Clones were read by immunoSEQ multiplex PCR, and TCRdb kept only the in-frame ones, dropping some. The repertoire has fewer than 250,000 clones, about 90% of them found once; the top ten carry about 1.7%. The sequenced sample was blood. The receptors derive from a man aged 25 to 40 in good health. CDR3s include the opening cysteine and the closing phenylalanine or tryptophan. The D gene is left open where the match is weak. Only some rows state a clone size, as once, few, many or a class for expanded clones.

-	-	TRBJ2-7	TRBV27	CASPPGILTYEQYF	TGTGCCAGCCCCCCTGGAATCTTAACCTACGAGCAGTACTTC
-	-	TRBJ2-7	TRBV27	CAGSPDFEGYEQYF	TGTGCCGGCTCGCCAGACTTTGAAGGCTACGAGCAGTACTTC
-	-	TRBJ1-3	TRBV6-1	CASSAFGESSGNTIYF	TGTGCCAGCAGTGCGTTTGGTGAAAGCTCTGGAAACACCATATATTTT
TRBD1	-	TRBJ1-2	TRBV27	CASSPRTGAGGYTF	TGTGCCAGCAGTCCCCGTACAGGGGCGGGTGGCTACACCTTC
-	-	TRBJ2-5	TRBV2	CASSRQGRGIQETQYF	TGTGCCAGCTCTCGACAGGGGAGGGGGATCCAAGAGACCCAGTACTTC
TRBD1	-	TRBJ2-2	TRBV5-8	CASSLLRQGPGELFF	TGTGCCAGCAGCTTGCTGCGACAGGGACCCGGGGAGCTGTTTTTT
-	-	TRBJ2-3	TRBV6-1	CASSELNTQYF	TGTGCCAGCAGTGAGCTGAATACGCAGTATTTT
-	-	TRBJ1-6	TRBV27	CASSFGQFNSPLHF	TGTGCCAGCAGTTTCGGGCAGTTTAATTCACCCCTCCACTTT
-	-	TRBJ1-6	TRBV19	CASSSLGGNSPLHF	TGTGCCAGTAGCTCCTTAGGCGGAAATTCACCCCTCCACTTT
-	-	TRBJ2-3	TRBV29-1	CSVGGLGLMDTQYF	TGCAGCGTCGGAGGCCTGGGGCTTATGGATACGCAGTATTTT
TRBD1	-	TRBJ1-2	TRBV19	CASSMTGGYYGYTF	TGTGCCAGTAGTATGACAGGGGGATACTATGGCTACACCTTC
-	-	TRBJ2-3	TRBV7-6	CASSPAGAHTDTQYF	TGTGCCAGCAGCCCGGCCGGGGCTCACACAGATACGCAGTATTTT
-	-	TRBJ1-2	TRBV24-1	CATSDPGIRLGEGGYTF	TGTGCCACCAGTGATCCAGGAATCCGACTGGGGGAGGGCGGCTACACCTTC
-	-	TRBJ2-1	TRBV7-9	CASSPQGAEQFF	TGTGCCAGCAGCCCCCAGGGCGCGGAGCAGTTCTTC
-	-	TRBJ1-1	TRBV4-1	CASSQVSTATGAEAFF	TGCGCCAGCAGCCAAGTAAGTACAGCCACGGGGGCTGAAGCTTTCTTT
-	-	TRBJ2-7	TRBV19	CASTGSSYEQYF	TGTGCCAGTACAGGGTCCTCCTACGAGCAGTACTTC
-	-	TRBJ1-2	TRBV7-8	CASSLAIGLQGDHYGYTF	TGTGCCAGCAGCTTAGCGATAGGTCTACAGGGCGACCACTATGGCTACACCTTC
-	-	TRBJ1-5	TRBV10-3	CAISDSNQPQHF	TGTGCCATCAGTGACTCCAATCAGCCCCAGCATTTT
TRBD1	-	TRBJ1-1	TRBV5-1	CASSPHRGGTEAFF	TGCGCCAGCAGCCCACACAGGGGCGGGACTGAAGCTTTCTTT
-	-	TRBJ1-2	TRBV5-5	CASSVQGNYGYTF	TGTGCCAGCAGCGTACAGGGTAACTATGGCTACACCTTC
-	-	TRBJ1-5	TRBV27	CASSFDRDNQPQHF	TGTGCCAGCAGTTTTGATAGGGACAATCAGCCCCAGCATTTT
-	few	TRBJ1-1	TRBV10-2	CASSLTEARNTEAFF	TGCGCCAGCAGTCTAACCGAAGCCCGGAACACTGAAGCTTTCTTT
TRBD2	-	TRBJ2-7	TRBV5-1	CASSLYPAGGLSSYEQYF	TGCGCCAGCAGCTTGTACCCAGCGGGGGGCCTGAGCTCCTACGAGCAGTACTTC
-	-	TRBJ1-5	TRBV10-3	CAISETYDYPGAKNQPQHF	TGTGCCATCAGTGAGACCTACGACTACCCGGGGGCAAAAAATCAGCCCCAGCATTTT
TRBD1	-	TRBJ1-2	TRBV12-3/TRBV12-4	CASSRRTGDGYTF	TGTGCCAGCAGTCGAAGGACAGGGGATGGCTACACCTTC
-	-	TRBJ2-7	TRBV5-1	CASSPRPGGPYEQYF	TGCGCCAGCAGCCCCCGGCCGGGTGGCCCCTACGAGCAGTACTTC
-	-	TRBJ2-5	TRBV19	CASSEASDSLGETQYF	TGTGCCAGTAGTGAGGCATCGGACAGCCTTGGGGAGACCCAGTACTTC
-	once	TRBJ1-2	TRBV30	CAWSRQGGYGYTF	TGTGCCTGGAGTAGGCAGGGTGGCTATGGCTACACCTTC
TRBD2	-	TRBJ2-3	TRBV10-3	CAISVAGGHTDTQYF	TGTGCCATCAGCGTAGCGGGGGGGCACACAGATACGCAGTATTTT
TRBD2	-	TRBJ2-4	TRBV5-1	CASSPGGVRDIQYF	TGCGCCAGCAGCCCGGGAGGGGTTAGGGACATTCAGTACTTC
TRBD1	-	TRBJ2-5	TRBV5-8	CASSPRTGGQETQYF	TGTGCCAGCAGCCCCCGGACAGGGGGGCAAGAGACCCAGTACTTC
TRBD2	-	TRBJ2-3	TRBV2	CASSELAGGWGTDTQYF	TGTGCCAGCAGTGAACTAGCGGGGGGGTGGGGCACAGATACGCAGTATTTT
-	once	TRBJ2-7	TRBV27	CASSPSYEQYF	TGTGCCAGCAGTCCCTCCTACGAGCAGTACTTC
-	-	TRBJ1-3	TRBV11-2	CASSLAMHSGNTIYF	TGTGCCAGCAGCTTAGCGATGCACTCTGGAAACACCATATATTTT
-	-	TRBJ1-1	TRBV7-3	CASSQGGRGEAFF	TGTGCCAGCAGCCAAGGGGGACGGGGTGAAGCTTTCTTT
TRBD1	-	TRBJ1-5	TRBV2	CASSEVTGGIQPQHF	TGTGCCAGCAGTGAGGTGACAGGGGGCATTCAGCCCCAGCATTTT
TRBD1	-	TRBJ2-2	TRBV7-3	CASSSPGQGAGELFF	TGTGCCAGCAGCTCTCCGGGACAGGGAGCCGGGGAGCTGTTTTTT
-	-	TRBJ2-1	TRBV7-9	CASSLAAAEQFF	TGTGCCAGCAGCTTAGCCGCGGCTGAGCAGTTCTTC
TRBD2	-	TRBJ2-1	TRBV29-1	CSVIQTSGGTGNEQFF	TGCAGCGTCATTCAGACTAGCGGGGGGACCGGGAATGAGCAGTTCTTC
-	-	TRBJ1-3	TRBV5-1	CASSTGDISGNTIYF	TGCGCCAGCAGCACGGGGGACATCTCTGGAAACACCATATATTTT
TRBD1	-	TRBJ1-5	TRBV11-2	CASSLGQGNRPQHF	TGTGCCAGCAGCTTAGGACAGGGCAATCGGCCCCAGCATTTT
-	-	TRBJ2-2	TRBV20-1	CSASRGFANTGELFF	TGCAGTGCTAGTCGCGGGTTCGCGAACACCGGGGAGCTGTTTTTT
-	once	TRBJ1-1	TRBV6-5	CASSFHRATEAFF	TGTGCCAGCAGCTTCCACAGGGCCACTGAAGCTTTCTTT
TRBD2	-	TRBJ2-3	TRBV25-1	CASSLAGSADTQYF	TGTGCCAGCAGTCTAGCGGGGTCCGCAGATACGCAGTATTTT
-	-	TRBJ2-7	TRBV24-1	CATSDSPGYEQYF	TGTGCCACCAGTGATTCCCCCGGCTACGAGCAGTACTTC
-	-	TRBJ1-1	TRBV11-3	CASSLNGNTEAFF	TGTGCCAGCAGCTTAAACGGTAACACTGAAGCTTTCTTT